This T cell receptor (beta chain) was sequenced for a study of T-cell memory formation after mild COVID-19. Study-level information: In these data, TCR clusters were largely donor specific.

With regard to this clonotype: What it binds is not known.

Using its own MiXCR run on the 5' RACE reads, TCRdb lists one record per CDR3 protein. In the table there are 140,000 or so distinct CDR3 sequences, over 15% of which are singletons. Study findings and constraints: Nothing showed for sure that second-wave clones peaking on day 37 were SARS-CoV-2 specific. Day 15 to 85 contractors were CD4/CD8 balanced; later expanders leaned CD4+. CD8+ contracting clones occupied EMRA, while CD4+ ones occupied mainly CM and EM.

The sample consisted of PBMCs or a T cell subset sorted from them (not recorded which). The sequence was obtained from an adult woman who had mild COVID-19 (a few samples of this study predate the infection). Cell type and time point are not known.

The CDR3 spells CASSLNPGLGEQYF. CDR3 sequence (DNA): TGTGCCAGCAGCTTAAACCCGGGCTTGGGAGAGCAGTACTTC. This chain links TRBV11-1 with TRBJ2-7; no definite D call. Per germline, CDR1 SGHAT and CDR2 FQDESV (reference sequence). The V gene lost 2 bases and the J gene lost 7 bases, with 15 bases spanning the gap. This CDR3 has 14 residues.